A single sample is the source of the 26 T cell receptor beta chains below, sequenced in a study of blood T cell repertoires in COVID-19. Data came from immunoSEQ multiplex PCR; TCRdb stores just in-frame clones and leaves some out. The repertoire holds more than 150,000 clones, with 70% to 90% as singletons. The specimen was peripheral blood. These receptors originate from a man in his 70s with active or convalescent COVID-19.

The rearrangement uses TRBV7-3 and TRBJ2-3; 9 bases match TRBD1. The length of the CDR3 is 15 residues. CDR1 is SGHTA and CDR2 is FQGTGA in the germline V gene. The trim removed 1 base at V and 5 bases at J, leaving 4 bases unmatched. CDR3: CASSLMGQGQDTQYF. The CDR3 DNA follows: TGTGCCAGCAGCTTAATGGGACAGGGACAAGATACGCAGTATTTT. Complete variable domain (other parts from reference TRBV7-3 and TRBJ2-3): GAGVSQTPSNKVTEKGKYVELRCDPISGHTALYWYRQSLGQGPEFLIYFQGTGAADDSGLPNDRFFAVRPEGSVSTLKIQRTERGDSAVYLCASSLMGQGQDTQYFGPGTRLTVL.

The V gene is TRBV5-1, the J gene TRBJ2-3, with 12 nucleotides matching TRBD2. Trimming took 0 bases from V and 4 from J; bases not matched to a gene: 6. The CDR3 extends over 17 amino acids. The germline gives CDR1 SGHRS, CDR2 YFSETQ. The CDR3 spells CASSLAQTSGSADTQYF. CDR3 sequence (DNA): TGCGCCAGCAGCTTGGCCCAGACTAGCGGGAGTGCAGATACGCAGTATTTT. The full variable domain, its missing parts supplied by reference TRBV5-1 and TRBJ2-3, is KAGVTQTPRYLIKTRGQQVTLSCSPISGHRSVSWYQQTPGQGLQFLFEYFSETQRNKGNFPGRFSGRQFSNSRSEMNVSTLELGDSALYLCASSLAQTSGSADTQYFGPGTRLTVL.

The rearrangement links TRBV4-1 to TRBJ1-1; D remains ambiguous. Germline CDR1 reads MGHRA; CDR2 reads YSYEKL. The CDR3 loop spans 13 amino acids. Between the trimmed V and J ends, which lost 0 bases and 2 bases, there was a span of 4 bases. This CDR3 is CASSQERNTEAFF. CDR3 DNA: TGCGCCAGCAGCCAAGAGCGTAACACTGAAGCTTTCTTT.

The chain has TRBV19 and TRBJ1-5; TRBD1 might be the D (6 bases). In germline, CDR1 is LNHDA, CDR2 SQIVND (reference sequence). The CDR3 runs 13 residues. V was pared by 4 bases and J by 9 bases, with 13 bases between. In nucleotides, the CDR3 is TGTGCCAGTAGTAGGACAGAAAGCAGGCCCCAGCATTTT. The encoded protein is CASSRTESRPQHF.

The chain carries TRBV5-5 and TRBJ2-2, with D maybe TRBD1 (5 bases). The CDR3 sequence is 14 residues long. V lost 4 bases and J 4 bases, leaving 11 bases between the germline ends. CDR1 is SGHKS and CDR2 is YYEKEE in the germline V gene (reference sequence). The CDR3 region has the DNA TGTGCCAGCAGCCGAGCAAGGGGCACCGGGGAGCTGTTTTTT. It translates to CASSRARGTGELFF.

V gene TRBV28 combines with J gene TRBJ2-1; 8 nucleotides match TRBD1. CDR3 length: 14 residues. Germline loops: CDR1 MDHEN, CDR2 SYDVKM. The V and J ends lost 10 bases and 7 bases, in that order; junction bases with no gene match: 12. The CDR3 DNA reads as TGTGCCACCGAGGGGGACAGGCCTCCTAATGAGCAGTTCTTC. Encoded protein: CATEGDRPPNEQFF.

The chain links TRBV28 to TRBJ2-3; 8 positions match TRBD2. Trimming took 6 bases from V and 1 from J; bases not matched to a gene: 9. Germline CDR1 is MDHEN and CDR2 is SYDVKM. The CDR3 is 16 residues long. CDR3 bases: TGTGCCAGCAGGGTGAGCGGGAGAGGGCGCACAGATACGCAGTATTTT. Protein: CASRVSGRGRTDTQYF.

The chain combines TRBV5-6 with TRBJ2-7, with 7 bases lining up with TRBD1. The CDR3 loop spans 14 amino acids. V lost 3 bases, J lost 4 bases, and 7 bases stayed unmatched. Per the germline V gene, CDR1 is SGHDT and CDR2 is YYEEEE. The CDR3 DNA reads TGTGCCAGCAGCTCGCCGGGACAGATTTACGAGCAGTACTTC. Its translation: CASSSPGQIYEQYF.

The chain combines TRBV7-9 with TRBJ1-1, with TRBD1 as a possible D gene (6 bases). Deletions cut 5 bases from V and 1 base from J, with 17 bases between. This CDR3 is built from 16 residues. Looked up from germline, CDR1 is SEHNR and CDR2 is FQNEAQ (reference sequence). CDR3 bases: TGTGCCAGCAGCCAGGGGAGGACTAGGGAGAACACTGAAGCTTTCTTT. Encoded protein: CASSQGRTRENTEAFF.

V gene TRBV27 combines with J gene TRBJ1-1, with D unclear. CDR3 length: 12 residues. CDR1 is MNHEY and CDR2 is SMNVEV in the germline V gene (reference sequence). The germline V and J ends were trimmed by 3 bases and 5 bases, with 7 bases remaining between them. CDR3 in amino acids: CASSFAGTEAFF. CDR3 coding DNA: TGTGCCAGCAGTTTTGCGGGGACTGAAGCTTTCTTT.

To note about this clone: Other DNA sequences in this specimen translate into the identical CDR3. The chain combines TRBV18 with TRBJ1-4, with TRBD1 as a possible D gene (6 bases). In germline, CDR1 is KGHSH, CDR2 LQKENI. This CDR3 is built from 14 residues. V gave up 6 bases and J gave up 4 bases, with 12 bases separating them. Here the CDR3 DNA reads TGTGCCAGCTCCCCCGGACAGATTAATGAAAAACTGTTTTTT. It codes for CASSPGQINEKLFF.

The V and J genes are TRBV6-5 and TRBJ2-3; TRBD2 might be the D (5 bases). Germline V gene data show CDR1 as MNHEY and CDR2 as SVGAGI. This CDR3 has 14 residues. V lost 5 bases and J 4 bases, leaving 13 bases between the germline ends. The CDR3 nucleotides read TGTGCCAGCAGTCCCGACTACGTCGCAGATACGCAGTATTTT. This gives the protein CASSPDYVADTQYF.

The V call is TRBV2, the J call TRBJ1-4; tentative D call: TRBD1 (6 bases). This CDR3 region has 12 residues. V lost 7 bases and J 8 bases, leaving 11 bases between the germline ends. The V gene's germline CDR1 is SNHLY and CDR2 FYNNEI. CDR3 sequence (DNA): TGTGCCAGCATACAGGGCGGCGAAAAACTGTTTTTT. Translation: CASIQGGEKLFF.

The chain recombines TRBV2 with TRBJ1-2, with TRBD1 matching 8 bases. Germline assignment: CDR1 SNHLY and CDR2 FYNNEI. There are 12 residues in the CDR3. Trimming at V came to 6 bases and at J to 8 bases, leaving 5 bases not matched to a gene. CDR3 region: CASSDRGQGYTF. For the CDR3, the DNA is TGTGCCAGCAGCGACAGGGGACAAGGCTACACCTTC. The complete variable domain, with remaining parts taken from reference TRBV2 and TRBJ1-2, reads EPEVTQTPSHQVTQMGQEVILRCVPISNHLYFYWYRQILGQKVEFLVSFYNNEISEKSEIFDDQFSVERPDGSNFTLKIRSTKLEDSAMYFCASSDRGQGYTFGSGTRLTVV.

The chain has TRBV20-1 and TRBJ1-5; TRBD1 might be the D (5 bases). This CDR3 region has 10 residues. CDR1 is DFQATT, CDR2 SNEGSKA, per germline (reference sequence). The V gene lost 4 bases and the J gene lost 12 bases, with 10 bases spanning the gap. The CDR3 loop reads CSATRQYQHF. As DNA, the CDR3 is TGCAGTGCTACCAGACAGTACCAGCATTTT.

The chain links TRBV15 to TRBJ2-2; a weak D match, TRBD2 (5 bases). The CDR3 has 15 amino acids. Germline V gene lookup returns CDR1 LNHNV and CDR2 YYDKDF (reference sequence). The germline V and J ends were trimmed by 3 bases and 5 bases, with 13 bases remaining between them. For the CDR3, the DNA is TGTGCCACCAGCAGGGGCGGAGGTGGGACCGGGGAGCTGTTTTTT. This encodes CATSRGGGGTGELFF. Drawing the rest from reference TRBV15 and TRBJ2-2, the complete variable domain is DAMVIQNPRYQVTQFGKPVTLSCSQTLNHNVMYWYQQKSSQAPKLLFHYYDKDFNNEADTPDNFQSRRPNTSFCFLDIRSPGLGDTAMYLCATSRGGGGTGELFFGEGSRLTVL.

The chain has TRBV6-2 or TRBV6-3 and TRBJ2-7, with D unresolved. The germline gives CDR1 MNHEY, CDR2 SVGEGT. Deletions cut 0 bases from V and 2 bases from J, with 14 bases between. CDR3 length equals 16 residues. The CDR3 here is CASSYSGSTFPYEQYF. The CDR3 nucleotides are TGTGCCAGCAGTTACTCGGGCAGCACCTTTCCCTACGAGCAGTACTTC.

The rearrangement uses TRBV6-1 and TRBJ1-1; no definite D call. CDR1 and CDR2 (germline): MNHNS, SASEGT. With 2 bases removed from V and 1 base from J, the gap between germline ends came to 5 bases. CDR3 length equals 13 residues. Here the CDR3 DNA reads TGTGCCAGCAGTGAAAGTAGGAACACTGAAGCTTTCTTT. Translated: CASSESRNTEAFF.

V is TRBV7-6 and J is TRBJ2-7; D is unresolved. CDR1 and CDR2 (germline): SGHVS, FNYEAQ. The V end was cut by 1 base, the J end by 2 bases, with 12 bases between. The CDR3 consists of 15 residues. The DNA of the CDR3 is TGTGCCAGCAGCTTAGGAGGAGCCGTACCCTACGAGCAGTACTTC. Protein sequence: CASSLGGAVPYEQYF.

The J gene is TRBJ2-7, the V gene TRBV7-6, with D tentatively TRBD2 (5 bases). Trimming cost V 5 bases and J 3 bases, with 14 bases left between them. The CDR3 extends over 14 amino acids. Germline V lookup: CDR1 SGHVS, CDR2 FNYEAQ. The CDR3 region is CASSPGSLGYEQYF. In DNA, the CDR3 is TGTGCCAGCAGCCCTGGGAGCCTCGGCTACGAGCAGTACTTC.

V and J are TRBV30 and TRBJ1-3, with D tentatively TRBD1 (6 bases). The CDR3 runs to 13 residues. V was shortened by 3 bases and J by 6 bases, with 12 bases between the two germline ends. Germline-derived CDR1 and CDR2 are GTSNPN and SVGIG (reference sequence). CDR3 nucleotide sequence: TGTGCCTGGAGCAGGGGCTCTCTAAACACCATATATTTT. Translated, it gives CAWSRGSLNTIYF.

This clone has only one observation. The rearrangement joins TRBV28 to TRBJ2-3; 13 bases are a match to TRBD2. The CDR3 length is 17 residues. The V segment lost 5 bases and the J segment 5 bases; nucleotides outside the gene matches: 10. Looked up from germline, CDR1 is MDHEN and CDR2 is SYDVKM. CDR3 in amino acids: CASSIGGLAGAVDTQYF. CDR3 nucleotide sequence: TGTGCCAGCAGTATCGGAGGACTAGCGGGAGCGGTAGATACGCAGTATTTT.

The chain employs TRBV20-1 and TRBJ2-3; TRBD2 might be the D (5 bases). The germline V gene has CDR1 DFQATT and CDR2 SNEGSKA (reference sequence). The length of the CDR3 is 11 residues. V was trimmed by 4 bases and J by 6 bases, leaving 8 bases between them. CDR3 region: CSATPGDTQYF. The CDR3 region has the DNA TGCAGTGCTACACCGGGGGATACGCAGTATTTT.

This chain connects TRBV7-6 to TRBJ2-1, with TRBD2 matching 8 bases. V lost 3 bases and J lost 8; bases outside the gene matches: 15. Germline V lookup: CDR1 SGHVS, CDR2 FNYEAQ. The CDR3 has 17 residues. In DNA, the CDR3 is TGTGCCAGCAGCTTCTACTCAGCGGGAGTGAACCTTGATGAGCAGTTCTTC. As protein: CASSFYSAGVNLDEQFF.

The chain joins TRBV29-1 to TRBJ2-7; 10 positions agree with TRBD1. V shed 5 bases, J shed 2 bases, and the junction held 6 bases outside the gene matches. Germline values: CDR1 SQVTM, CDR2 ANQGSEA. This CDR3 region has 14 residues. The CDR3 sequence: CSVNPGQGTYEQYF. In DNA form, the CDR3 reads TGCAGCGTTAACCCGGGACAGGGGACCTACGAGCAGTACTTC.

The gene calls are TRBV18 and TRBJ1-1; D perhaps matches TRBD1 (5 bases). The CDR3 has 12 residues. V lost 8 bases, J lost 8 bases, and 15 bases lay in between. Germline V CDR1 and CDR2: KGHSH, LQKENI. CDR3 sequence: CASTLDRSEAFF. CDR3 nucleotides: TGTGCCAGCACACTTGACAGAAGCGAAGCTTTCTTT.